A selection of T cell receptor beta chains follows, all from one sample in a study of cytomegalovirus exposure and HLA in healthy donors. Method: immunoSEQ multiplex PCR; TCRdb's copy keeps in-frame clones and lacks some. The sample yields 80,000 to 95,000 clones, approximately 94% seen once. Sequencing used PBMCs. The receptors derive from a woman aged 25 to 39 in good health and CMV-seropositive. The CDR3 runs from the conserved cysteine through the conserved F or W. D genes are given only for firm matches. A clone size is listed for some rows: how often the clone was seen (once, few, many), or a class if it is expanded.

abundance	v_gene	d_gene	j_gene	CDR3aa	CDR3nt
.	TRBV5-3	.	TRBJ1-5	CARSLPIGRVVVRGNQPQHF	TGTGCCAGAAGCTTACCAATAGGCAGGGTGGTGGTCCGGGGCAATCAGCCCCAGCATTTT
.	TRBV4-3	.	TRBJ2-1	CASSQDWAGSSYNEQFF	TGCGCCAGCAGCCAAGATTGGGCGGGATCCTCCTACAATGAGCAGTTCTTC
once	TRBV15	.	TRBJ1-2	CATSRESWEHRAYGYTF	TGTGCCACCAGCAGAGAATCATGGGAGCACAGGGCCTATGGCTACACCTTC
.	TRBV6-1	TRBD2	TRBJ2-7	CASTAGGRVIYEQYF	TGTGCCAGCACCGCGGGGGGCCGGGTTATTTACGAGCAGTACTTC
.	TRBV9	.	TRBJ2-1	CASSVLASGRTGGEQFF	TGTGCCAGCAGCGTATTGGCTAGCGGGAGGACAGGGGGTGAGCAGTTCTTC
.	TRBV6-5	.	TRBJ1-4	CASSLGGTDEKLFF	TGTGCCAGCAGTCTGGGGGGGACGGATGAAAAACTGTTTTTT
once	TRBV30	TRBD2	TRBJ2-1	CAWSGTSGTAEQFF	TGTGCCTGGAGCGGGACTAGCGGGACTGCTGAGCAGTTCTTC
.	TRBV29-1	.	TRBJ1-2	CSAAGRPRGKVDGYTF	TGCAGCGCCGCCGGTCGGCCTAGAGGGAAGGTGGATGGCTACACCTTC
.	TRBV30	.	TRBJ1-1	CAWRALSNTEAFF	TGTGCCTGGAGGGCCCTTTCGAACACTGAAGCTTTCTTT
.	TRBV21-1	.	TRBJ1-5	CASSKKLQHF	TGTGCCAGCAGCAAAAAACTCCAGCATTTT
.	TRBV6-1	TRBD1	TRBJ1-2	CASSEGDRRTYGYTF	TGTGCCAGCAGTGAAGGGGACAGGAGAACCTATGGCTACACCTTC
.	TRBV27	TRBD2	TRBJ2-2	CASSLLLAGGTGELFF	TGTGCCAGCAGTTTATTACTAGCGGGAGGGACCGGGGAGCTGTTTTTT
.	TRBV6-1	.	TRBJ2-7	CASSEAWGLASYEQYF	TGTGCCAGCAGTGAAGCGTGGGGCCTTGCCTCCTACGAGCAGTACTTC
once	TRBV28	TRBD1	TRBJ2-7	CASSPRDSYEQYF	TGTGCCAGCAGTCCACGGGACAGCTACGAGCAGTACTTC
.	TRBV25-1	TRBD1	TRBJ2-1	CASGQYNEQFF	TGTGCCTCGGGACAGTACAATGAGCAGTTCTTC
once	TRBV6-1	.	TRBJ1-5	CASSLEGSNQPQHF	TGTGCCAGCAGCCTGGAGGGGAGCAATCAGCCCCAGCATTTT
.	TRBV5-1	.	TRBJ1-1	CASRTGPNTEAFF	TGCGCCAGCAGGACAGGCCCGAACACTGAAGCTTTCTTT
.	TRBV10-1	TRBD2	TRBJ2-7	CASPCGLAVPGETDEQYF	TGCGCCTCACCTTGCGGACTAGCAGTACCCGGGGAGACGGACGAGCAGTACTTC
.	TRBV7-6	TRBD1	TRBJ2-7	CASSLERTGWPNSYEQYF	TGTGCCAGCAGCTTAGAGCGGACAGGGTGGCCCAACTCCTACGAGCAGTACTTC
once	TRBV6-1	TRBD1	TRBJ1-2	CASSEGPTGPYGYTF	TGTGCCAGCAGTGAAGGGCCGACAGGGCCCTATGGCTACACCTTC
.	TRBV30	TRBD1	TRBJ2-1	CAWSKTGGLYNEQFF	TGTGCCTGGAGTAAAACAGGGGGCCTTTACAATGAGCAGTTCTTC
once	TRBV6-5	TRBD1	TRBJ2-1	CASSYRDSSYNEQFF	TGTGCCAGCAGTTACCGGGACAGCTCCTACAATGAGCAGTTCTTC
.	TRBV7-6	TRBD2	TRBJ2-2	CASSLVASGSGGAGELFF	TGTGCCAGCAGCTTAGTGGCTAGCGGGAGTGGAGGGGCCGGGGAGCTGTTTTTT
few	TRBV7-9	.	TRBJ2-5	CASRRQIQESQYF	TGTGCCAGCAGACGACAGATTCAAGAGTCCCAGTACTTC
.	TRBV21-1	.	TRBJ2-1	CASSNGLADEQFF	TGTGCCAGCAGCAATGGTCTAGCCGATGAGCAGTTCTTC
.	TRBV6-5	.	TRBJ2-7	CASSTGSDEQYF	TGTGCCAGCAGTACAGGGTCCGACGAGCAGTACTTC
.	TRBV5-1	TRBD2	TRBJ2-1	CASSLSGSAPMKQFF	TGCGCCAGCAGCTTAAGCGGGAGCGCGCCAATGAAGCAGTTCTTC
.	TRBV30	.	TRBJ2-1	CAWTGLSSGEQFF	TGTGCCTGGACCGGACTGAGTTCTGGTGAGCAGTTCTTC
few	TRBV19	TRBD1	TRBJ1-1	CASRVRGTEAFF	TGTGCCAGTAGAGTCAGGGGGACTGAAGCTTTCTTT
.	TRBV18	.	TRBJ2-7	CASSPGYGGSYEQYF	TGTGCCAGCTCCCCAGGGTACGGGGGCTCCTACGAGCAGTACTTC
once	TRBV6-5	.	TRBJ1-2	CASSPSRPINYGYTF	TGTGCCAGCAGTCCTTCCAGGCCAATAAACTATGGCTACACCTTC
.	TRBV28	.	TRBJ2-2	CASSLVVGELFF	TGTGCCAGCAGCCTTGTAGTGGGGGAGCTGTTTTTT
.	TRBV6-1	TRBD1	TRBJ1-5	CASRNTGGNQPQHF	TGTGCCAGCAGGAACACAGGGGGCAATCAGCCCCAGCATTTT
.	TRBV28	TRBD2	TRBJ2-1	CASTPGLAGVYEQFF	TGTGCCAGCACTCCGGGACTAGCGGGAGTTTATGAGCAGTTCTTC
.	TRBV7-9	TRBD1	TRBJ1-1	CASSLLGQYNTEAFF	TGTGCCAGCAGCTTACTGGGACAGTACAACACTGAAGCTTTCTTT
.	TRBV7-8	TRBD1	TRBJ2-6	CASHHDRVLTGANVLTF	TGTGCCAGCCACCACGACAGGGTGCTGACTGGGGCCAACGTCCTGACTTTC
.	TRBV30	.	TRBJ1-2	CAWSVGVGAGYTF	TGTGCCTGGAGTGTGGGGGTGGGGGCTGGCTACACCTTC
.	TRBV28	.	TRBJ1-2	CASSLFGGPVYGYTF	TGTGCCAGCAGTTTATTCGGGGGGCCAGTCTATGGCTACACCTTC
.	TRBV27	TRBD2	TRBJ2-1	CASSPLGGYNEQFF	TGTGCCAGCAGTCCCTTGGGGGGGTACAATGAGCAGTTCTTC
.	TRBV18	TRBD2	TRBJ2-7	CASSPVAGGDHEQYF	TGTGCCAGCTCACCCGTAGCGGGAGGAGACCACGAGCAGTACTTC
once	TRBV7-7	.	TRBJ2-3	CASSPIGTGADTQYF	TGTGCCAGCAGCCCCATCGGGACTGGGGCGGATACGCAGTATTTT
.	TRBV11-1	.	TRBJ2-5	CASSRRTIEETQYF	TGTGCCAGCAGCCGAAGGACAATTGAAGAGACCCAGTACTTC
.	TRBV7-2	TRBD1	TRBJ2-3	CASSTGTGHTDTQYF	TGTGCCAGCAGCACCGGGACAGGCCACACAGATACGCAGTATTTT
.	TRBV6-5	.	TRBJ2-2	CASREPGQNTGELFF	TGTGCCAGCAGAGAACCGGGACAGAACACCGGGGAGCTGTTTTTT
.	TRBV5-1	TRBD1	TRBJ2-2	CASSFPKQGARNTGELFF	TGCGCCAGCAGCTTCCCTAAACAGGGGGCCCGGAACACCGGGGAGCTGTTTTTT